This T cell receptor (beta chain) was retrieved from a study of blood T cell repertoires in COVID-19. CDR1 is SGHTA and CDR2 is FQGNSA in the germline V gene. The CDR3 totals 17 residues. Trimming took 5 bases from V and 2 from J; bases not matched to a gene: 10. This clone was picked up one time. Authors' analysis steps: It was from reference gene primer amplification that nucleated cell counts were estimated. Generated by immunoSEQ multiplex PCR, the TCRdb table keeps only in-frame clones and is missing some. D and trimming come from the DNA, and the V and J calls and clone size come from that table. This table holds about 140,000 clones, approximately 88% found once.

The sequence was collected from a man in his sixties with active or convalescent COVID-19. Sequencing used peripheral blood. V and J are TRBV7-2 and TRBJ2-3, with 10 bases fitting TRBD2. This CDR3 reads CASSGPGTSAATDTQYF. DNA of the CDR3: TGTGCCAGCAGCGGACCCGGGACTAGCGCGGCCACAGATACGCAGTATTTT.